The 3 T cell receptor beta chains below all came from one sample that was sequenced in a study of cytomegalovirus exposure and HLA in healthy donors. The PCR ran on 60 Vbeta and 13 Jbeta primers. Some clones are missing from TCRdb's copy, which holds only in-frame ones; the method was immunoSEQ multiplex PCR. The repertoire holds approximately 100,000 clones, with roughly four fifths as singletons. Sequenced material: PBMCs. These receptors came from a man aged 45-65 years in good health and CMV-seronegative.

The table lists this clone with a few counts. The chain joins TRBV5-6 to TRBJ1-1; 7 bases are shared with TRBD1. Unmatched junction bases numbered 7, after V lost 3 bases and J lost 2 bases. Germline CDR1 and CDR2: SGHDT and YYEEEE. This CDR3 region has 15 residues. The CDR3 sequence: CASSYPRGYNTEAFF. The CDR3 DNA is TGTGCCAGCAGCTACCCCAGGGGGTATAACACTGAAGCTTTCTTT.

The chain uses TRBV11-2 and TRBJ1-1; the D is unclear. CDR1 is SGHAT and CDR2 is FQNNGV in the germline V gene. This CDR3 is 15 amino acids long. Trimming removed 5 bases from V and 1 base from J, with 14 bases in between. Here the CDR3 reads CASSPFTQANTEAFF. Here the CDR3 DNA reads TGTGCCAGCAGCCCATTTACCCAGGCGAACACTGAAGCTTTCTTT.

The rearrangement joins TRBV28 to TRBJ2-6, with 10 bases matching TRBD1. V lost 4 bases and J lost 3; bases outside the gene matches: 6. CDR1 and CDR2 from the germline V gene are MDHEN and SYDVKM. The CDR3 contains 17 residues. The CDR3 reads CASSSTGGAGGANVLTF. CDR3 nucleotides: TGTGCCAGCAGTTCGACAGGGGGCGCAGGTGGGGCCAACGTCCTGACTTTC.